Listed here is a single T cell receptor beta chain. Its antigen is currently unknown. The CDR3 consists of 14 residues. V dropped 10 bases and J dropped 2; count of bases not matched to a gene: 7. Looked up from germline, CDR1 is LNHDA and CDR2 is SQIVND (reference sequence). Data came from immunoSEQ multiplex PCR; TCRdb stores just in-frame clones and leaves some out. Of some 60,000 clones listed, over 60% were seen once; the top ten hold 3% to 4%. These data come from a study of T cell responses to AZD1222 COVID-19 vaccine. Study-level points and caveats: The span of vaccine-associated CD4 TCRs extended across spike, with dominance at 160-218 and 743-854. Clonal diversity may have been underestimated, and the donors were mostly white British, with more females than males. At study baseline, merely six AZD1222 recipients were seropositive. Nearly half of spike-specific TCRs reportedly go after variant regions that carry no mutations.

The V call is TRBV19, the J call TRBJ2-7; 11 bases are a match to TRBD1. Specimen: peripheral blood, collected 28 days after the second AZD1222 dose. This sequence was found in an adult who received the AZD1222 COVID-19 vaccine. DNA of the CDR3: TGTGCCACCGCGGGACAGGGGGAGACCTACGAGCAGTACTTC. As protein: CATAGQGETYEQYF.